The TCR beta chain described here comes from a study of vaccination effects on CD4 cells after COVID-19. Using viral peptide pools, the ViraFEST assay grew out antigen-specific CD4+ T cells prior to sequencing. Following culture for more than 9 days, CD4+ T cells were isolated. Everyone in the study got two shots of either the BNT162b2 or mRNA-1273 vaccine. For each well, some 2 million PBMC were cultured with 8 to 10 IU/ml IL-2 and roughly 9.8 ug/ml peptides. As concerns this clone: What it binds is not known.

The V segment lost 2 bases and the J segment 4 bases; nucleotides outside the gene matches: 12. CDR3 length equals 17 residues. Germline V gene sequence: CDR1 SGHDT, CDR2 YYEEEE. Sequenced by immunoSEQ multiplex PCR; TCRdb stores in-frame clones only, minus some. The sample has around 69,000 clones, roughly 81% seen once. Study findings and constraints: Late post-vaccination samples showed marked contraction of infection- and vaccine-induced clones. Nearly all vaccine-induced clones in healthy recipients recognized only SARS-CoV-2.

The TCR was taken from a human donor who received a COVID-19 vaccine. The V gene is TRBV5-6, the J gene TRBJ2-3; 8 bases agree with TRBD2. Source: CD4+ T cells from PBMCs cultured with HCoV-229E spike peptides, taken after COVID-19 vaccination. This chain's CDR3 is CASSFSGRGVQADTQYF. In nucleotides, the CDR3 is TGTGCCAGCAGCTTTAGCGGGCGGGGGGTTCAGGCAGATACGCAGTATTTT.